This TCR beta chain was identified during a study of blood T cell repertoires in COVID-19. Sequenced by immunoSEQ multiplex PCR; TCRdb stores in-frame clones only, minus some. The table records approximately 220,000 clones, more than 75% of them present only once. This CDR3 has 15 residues. Germline V lookup: CDR1 SGHTA, CDR2 FQGTGA. The ends lost 5 bases at V and 8 bases at J; junction bases unmatched: 12. The clonotype originates from a woman between 35 and 50 years old with acute COVID-19. The specimen was PBMCs or T cells enriched from blood (not recorded which). This rearrangement joins TRBV7-3 to TRBJ2-1, with 7 bases identical to TRBD2. The CDR3 spells CASSPLASEAHEQFF. CDR3 DNA: TGTGCCAGCAGCCCACTAGCGAGCGAAGCCCATGAGCAGTTCTTC.